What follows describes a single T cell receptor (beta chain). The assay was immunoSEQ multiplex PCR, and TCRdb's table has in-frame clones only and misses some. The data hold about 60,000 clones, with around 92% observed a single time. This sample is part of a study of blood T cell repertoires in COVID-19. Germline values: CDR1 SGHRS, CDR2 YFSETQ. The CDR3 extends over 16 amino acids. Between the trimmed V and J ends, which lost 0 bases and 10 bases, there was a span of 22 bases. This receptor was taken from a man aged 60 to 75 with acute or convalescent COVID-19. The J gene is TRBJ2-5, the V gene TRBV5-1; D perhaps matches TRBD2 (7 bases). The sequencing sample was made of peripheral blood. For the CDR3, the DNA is TGCGCCAGCAGCTTGGCCGGGGGGCGCTTTGATCAGGGCCAGTACTTC. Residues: CASSLAGGRFDQGQYF.